A selection of T cell receptor beta chains follows, all from one sample in a study of CD8+CD57+ T cells in acquired aplastic anemia. MiXCR, applied by TCRdb to the reads, yields one record per CDR3 protein. The sample has 150,000 to 200,000 distinct CDR3 sequences; 64% are singletons. What was sequenced was sorted CD4+, CD8+, or CD8+CD57+ T cells (not recorded which) from PBMCs. Source of these receptors: a human donor with severe aplastic anemia or a healthy control (not recorded which). CDR3s include the opening cysteine and the closing phenylalanine or tryptophan. The D gene is left open where the match is weak. The size field is filled for only some rows; it gives once, few, many or a size class.

D gene	J gene	V gene	clone size	CDR3 protein	CDR3 DNA
.	TRBJ1-1	TRBV29-1	.	CSEIQGETGAFF	TGCAGCGAGATACAGGGTGAAACGGGAGCTTTCTTT
.	TRBJ2-7	TRBV7-3	few	CASSPSTPYEQYF	TGTGCCAGCAGCCCGTCAACCCCCTACGAGCAGTACTTC
.	TRBJ1-6	TRBV20-1	once	CSARDNGEPLHF	TGCAGTGCTAGAGATAATGGGGAACCCCTCCACTTT
.	TRBJ2-3	TRBV5-1	few	CASSLDRITDTQYF	TGCGCCAGCAGCTTAGACAGAATCACAGATACGCAGTATTTT
.	TRBJ1-1	TRBV29-1	.	CSVRLGMNTEAFF	TGCAGCGTTAGACTGGGGATGAACACTGAAGCTTTCTTT
.	TRBJ2-2	TRBV2	.	CASSEARGVGGELFF	TGTGCCAGCAGTGAAGCGCGCGGGGTGGGCGGGGAGCTGTTTTTT
TRBD1	TRBJ2-7	TRBV4-2	.	CASSPRTGGAYEQYF	TGTGCCAGCAGCCCTCGGACAGGGGGGGCGTACGAGCAGTACTTC
.	TRBJ2-3	TRBV24-1	.	CATSVTGIDTQYF	TGTGCCACCAGTGTAACGGGGATAGATACGCAGTATTTT
.	TRBJ2-7	TRBV19	.	CASNGGGLGEQYF	TGTGCCAGTAATGGAGGGGGGTTAGGCGAGCAGTACTTC
.	TRBJ1-1	TRBV2	.	CASSPGHMNTEAFF	TGTGCCAGCAGTCCGGGACACATGAACACTGAAGCTTTCTTT
.	TRBJ2-7	TRBV29-1	few	CSVVGQGHYEQYF	TGCAGCGTTGTGGGCCAGGGGCACTACGAGCAGTACTTC
.	TRBJ1-1	TRBV6-4	many	CASSPSLGGTEAFF	TGTGCCAGCAGTCCCTCCCTGGGGGGCACTGAAGCTTTCTTT
TRBD1	TRBJ1-1	TRBV9	.	CASSPRQGNTEAFF	TGTGCCAGCAGCCCGCGACAGGGGAACACTGAAGCTTTCTTT
.	TRBJ2-7	TRBV5-5	.	CASSLSSGWTYEQYF	TGTGCCAGCAGCTTATCGTCGGGGTGGACCTACGAGCAGTACTTC
.	TRBJ2-5	TRBV25-1	.	CASSPDSYQETQYF	TGTGCCAGCAGCCCCGACAGTTACCAAGAGACCCAGTACTTC
.	TRBJ1-2	TRBV5-1	few	CASSLDVDGYTF	TGCGCCAGCAGCTTGGATGTTGATGGCTACACCTTC